The source of this T cell receptor beta chain is a study of long-term antiretroviral therapy in people with HIV. Trimming took 5 bases from V and 0 from J, leaving 12 bases between them. The germline V gene has CDR1 SEHNR and CDR2 FQNEAQ (reference sequence). The CDR3 consists of 15 residues. immunoSEQ v3.0 was run at survey level. What sequencing targeted per sample was roughly 40,000-50,000 T-cell genomes. The assay was immunoSEQ multiplex PCR, and TCRdb's table has in-frame clones only and misses some. The sample lists around 40,000 clones; 86% were seen once. The chain links TRBV7-9 to TRBJ2-3, with D tentatively TRBD2 (6 bases). The material was unsorted PBMCs, obtained just before starting antiretroviral therapy. The TCR was taken from a young woman with HIV. CDR3 nucleotide sequence: TGTGCCAGCAGCCCGGGAGTGGAAAGCACAGATACGCAGTATTTT. This encodes CASSPGVESTDTQYF.